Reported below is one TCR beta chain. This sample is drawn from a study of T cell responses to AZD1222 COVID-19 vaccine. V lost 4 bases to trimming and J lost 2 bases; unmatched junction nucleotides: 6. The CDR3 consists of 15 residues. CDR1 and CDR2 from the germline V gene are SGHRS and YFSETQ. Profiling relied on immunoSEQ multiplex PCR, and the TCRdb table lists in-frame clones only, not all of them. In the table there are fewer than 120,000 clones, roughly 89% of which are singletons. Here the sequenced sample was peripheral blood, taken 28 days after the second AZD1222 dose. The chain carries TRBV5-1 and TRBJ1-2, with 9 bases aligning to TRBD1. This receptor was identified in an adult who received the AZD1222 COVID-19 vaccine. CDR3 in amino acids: CASSTTGTGNYGYTF. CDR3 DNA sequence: TGCGCCAGCAGCACAACCGGGACAGGGAACTATGGCTACACCTTC.